These T cell receptor beta chains were read from a single sample in a study of Ad26.COV2.S vaccination and SARS-CoV-2 variants. The method was immunoSEQ multiplex PCR; TCRdb's version includes in-frame clones alone and lacks a portion of them. Of approximately 340,000 clones in the sample, 85% were seen once. Sequencing used peripheral blood, obtained in a trial of Ad26.COV2.S vaccine versus placebo. These receptors were obtained from a person aged 18-60 years who received the Ad26.COV2.S COVID-19 vaccine or a placebo. Each CDR3 is given with its conserved first and last residue. The order of the fields is clone size, V gene, D gene, J gene, CDR3 protein, CDR3 DNA. The D gene is left open where the match is weak. Not every row has a clone size; where given, it reads once, few, many or a size class.

abundance: few
v_gene: TRBV19
d_gene: NA
j_gene: TRBJ2-7
CDR3aa: CASGEQISSYEQYF
CDR3nt: TGTGCCAGTGGGGAACAGATTAGCTCCTACGAGCAGTACTTC

abundance: NA
v_gene: TRBV18
d_gene: TRBD1
j_gene: TRBJ2-7
CDR3aa: CASSSGQPYEQYF
CDR3nt: TGTGCCAGCTCATCGGGACAGCCTTACGAGCAGTACTTC

abundance: once
v_gene: TRBV10-2
d_gene: NA
j_gene: TRBJ2-5
CDR3aa: CASSESWGGETQYF
CDR3nt: TGCGCCAGCAGTGAGTCCTGGGGAGGAGAGACCCAGTACTTC

abundance: NA
v_gene: TRBV10-3
d_gene: TRBD2
j_gene: TRBJ2-1
CDR3aa: CASSTTFGLADNEQFF
CDR3nt: TGTGCCTCAAGTACCACTTTCGGACTAGCGGACAATGAGCAGTTCTTC

abundance: once
v_gene: TRBV10-3
d_gene: TRBD1
j_gene: TRBJ2-7
CDR3aa: CAIRTGGAYEQYF
CDR3nt: TGTGCCATCCGGACAGGGGGGGCCTACGAGCAGTACTTC

abundance: once
v_gene: TRBV28
d_gene: NA
j_gene: TRBJ2-7
CDR3aa: CASSFLYTRVSYEQYF
CDR3nt: TGTGCCAGCAGTTTTTTGTACACGAGAGTTTCCTACGAGCAGTACTTC

abundance: NA
v_gene: TRBV5-1
d_gene: NA
j_gene: TRBJ2-7
CDR3aa: CASSTPRGEQYF
CDR3nt: TGCGCCAGCAGCACACCCAGGGGCGAGCAGTACTTC

abundance: NA
v_gene: TRBV9
d_gene: NA
j_gene: TRBJ1-5
CDR3aa: CASSGTIGQPQHF
CDR3nt: TGTGCCAGCAGCGGCACTATAGGTCAGCCCCAGCATTTT

abundance: NA
v_gene: TRBV11-2
d_gene: NA
j_gene: TRBJ1-1
CDR3aa: CASTEIQGNTEAFF
CDR3nt: TGTGCCAGCACAGAGATCCAGGGGAACACTGAAGCTTTCTTT

abundance: NA
v_gene: TRBV15
d_gene: NA
j_gene: TRBJ2-7
CDR3aa: CATSRDPLQGSYEQYF
CDR3nt: TGTGCCACCAGCAGAGATCCCCTACAGGGTTCCTACGAGCAGTACTTC

abundance: NA
v_gene: TRBV19
d_gene: TRBD2
j_gene: TRBJ2-3
CDR3aa: CASSTLLAGASDTQYF
CDR3nt: TGTGCCAGTAGTACCCTACTAGCGGGAGCTTCTGATACGCAGTATTTT

abundance: NA
v_gene: TRBV18
d_gene: NA
j_gene: TRBJ2-1
CDR3aa: CASSPNNGGAGNEQFF
CDR3nt: TGTGCCAGCTCACCGAATAACGGAGGGGCGGGGAATGAGCAGTTCTTC

abundance: few
v_gene: TRBV9
d_gene: NA
j_gene: TRBJ1-6
CDR3aa: CASSPLLTAQNSPLHF
CDR3nt: TGTGCCAGCAGCCCCCTCCTGACAGCCCAGAATTCACCCCTCCACTTT

abundance: NA
v_gene: TRBV7-9
d_gene: TRBD2
j_gene: TRBJ2-1
CDR3aa: CASSLGVAGGLVEQFF
CDR3nt: TGTGCCAGCAGCCTTGGTGTAGCGGGAGGTCTAGTTGAGCAGTTCTTC

abundance: NA
v_gene: TRBV7-8
d_gene: NA
j_gene: TRBJ1-3
CDR3aa: CASSRSPGNTIYF
CDR3nt: TGTGCCAGCAGCCGTAGCCCTGGAAACACCATATATTTT

abundance: NA
v_gene: TRBV5-1
d_gene: NA
j_gene: TRBJ2-7
CDR3aa: CASSPQTATYEQYF
CDR3nt: TGCGCCAGCAGCCCGCAGACAGCTACCTACGAGCAGTACTTC

abundance: NA
v_gene: TRBV7-2
d_gene: NA
j_gene: TRBJ1-1
CDR3aa: CASSLRVRGTNTEAFF
CDR3nt: TGTGCCAGCAGCTTAAGGGTTCGGGGAACGAACACTGAAGCTTTCTTT

abundance: few
v_gene: TRBV30
d_gene: NA
j_gene: TRBJ1-3
CDR3aa: CAWSAVYSGNTIYF
CDR3nt: TGTGCCTGGAGCGCAGTATACTCTGGAAACACCATATATTTT

abundance: NA
v_gene: TRBV29-1
d_gene: NA
j_gene: TRBJ1-4
CDR3aa: CSVAGRANEKLFF
CDR3nt: TGCAGCGTTGCAGGTCGAGCTAATGAAAAACTGTTTTTT

abundance: NA
v_gene: TRBV10-1
d_gene: NA
j_gene: TRBJ1-5
CDR3aa: CASSESRNQPQHF
CDR3nt: TGCGCCAGCAGTGAGTCGAGGAATCAGCCCCAGCATTTT

abundance: NA
v_gene: TRBV28
d_gene: NA
j_gene: TRBJ1-4
CDR3aa: CASSLGRQEEKLFF
CDR3nt: TGTGCCAGCAGTTTGGGCCGACAGGAAGAAAAACTGTTTTTT

abundance: NA
v_gene: TRBV30
d_gene: TRBD1
j_gene: TRBJ1-4
CDR3aa: CAWSQGTGLEKLFF
CDR3nt: TGTGCCTGGAGTCAAGGGACAGGTCTCGAAAAACTGTTTTTT

abundance: NA
v_gene: TRBV13
d_gene: NA
j_gene: TRBJ1-6
CDR3aa: CASSLGQGRSLHF
CDR3nt: TGTGCCAGCAGCTTAGGTCAGGGACGGTCCCTCCACTTT

abundance: once
v_gene: TRBV4-1
d_gene: NA
j_gene: TRBJ2-5
CDR3aa: CASSSDKQETQYF
CDR3nt: TGCGCCAGCAGCTCAGACAAGCAAGAGACCCAGTACTTC

abundance: NA
v_gene: TRBV5-6
d_gene: NA
j_gene: TRBJ2-7
CDR3aa: CASSQARVGYEQYF
CDR3nt: TGTGCCAGCAGCCAGGCCAGGGTTGGGTACGAGCAGTACTTC

abundance: NA
v_gene: TRBV7-2
d_gene: NA
j_gene: TRBJ2-5
CDR3aa: CASRQRTNTGTQYF
CDR3nt: TGTGCCAGCAGACAACGGACTAATACGGGGACCCAGTACTTC

abundance: NA
v_gene: TRBV5-1
d_gene: NA
j_gene: TRBJ2-7
CDR3aa: CASSMMGPSYEQYF
CDR3nt: TGCGCCAGCAGCATGATGGGACCTTCCTACGAGCAGTATTTC

abundance: NA
v_gene: TRBV7-8
d_gene: NA
j_gene: TRBJ2-7
CDR3aa: CASSLGEVGFEQYF
CDR3nt: TGTGCCAGCAGCTTAGGAGAGGTCGGATTCGAGCAGTACTTC

abundance: NA
v_gene: TRBV27
d_gene: TRBD1
j_gene: TRBJ2-1
CDR3aa: CASSQGPGQGRVKQFF
CDR3nt: TGTGCCAGCAGCCAAGGGCCGGGACAGGGGCGGGTTAAGCAGTTCTTC

abundance: once
v_gene: TRBV7-9
d_gene: NA
j_gene: TRBJ1-2
CDR3aa: CASSDYSSGYTF
CDR3nt: TGTGCCAGCAGCGACTATTCGAGTGGCTACACCTTC

abundance: NA
v_gene: TRBV7-2
d_gene: TRBD1
j_gene: TRBJ2-5
CDR3aa: CASSPSTGPGETQYF
CDR3nt: TGTGCCAGCAGCCCGTCGACAGGGCCGGGGGAGACCCAGTACTTC

abundance: NA
v_gene: TRBV10-1
d_gene: NA
j_gene: TRBJ1-1
CDR3aa: CASRQSLNTEAFF
CDR3nt: TGCGCCAGCCGGCAATCATTGAACACTGAAGCTTTCTTT

abundance: NA
v_gene: TRBV9
d_gene: NA
j_gene: TRBJ2-1
CDR3aa: CASSVVGGGPYNEQFF
CDR3nt: TGTGCCAGCAGCGTAGTAGGAGGGGGACCCTACAATGAGCAGTTCTTC

abundance: NA
v_gene: TRBV6-5
d_gene: NA
j_gene: TRBJ2-3
CDR3aa: CASSQTPPPSDTQYF
CDR3nt: TGTGCCAGCAGCCAGACCCCCCCGCCGTCCGATACGCAGTATTTT

abundance: NA
v_gene: TRBV19
d_gene: NA
j_gene: TRBJ2-3
CDR3aa: CASSMDLGVTDTQYF
CDR3nt: TGTGCCAGTAGTATGGACCTGGGAGTCACAGATACGCAGTATTTT

abundance: NA
v_gene: TRBV27
d_gene: TRBD2
j_gene: TRBJ2-3
CDR3aa: CASSLSQGLAGGGDTDTQYF
CDR3nt: TGTGCCAGCAGTTTATCCCAGGGACTAGCGGGGGGAGGGGACACAGATACGCAGTATTTT

abundance: NA
v_gene: TRBV12-5
d_gene: NA
j_gene: TRBJ2-3
CDR3aa: CASGRIRGDTQYF
CDR3nt: TGTGCTAGTGGCAGAATCCGGGGAGATACGCAGTATTTT

abundance: NA
v_gene: TRBV7-9
d_gene: NA
j_gene: TRBJ2-1
CDR3aa: CASSFREKYEQFF
CDR3nt: TGTGCCAGCAGCTTCAGGGAGAAGTATGAGCAGTTCTTC

abundance: NA
v_gene: TRBV14
d_gene: TRBD2
j_gene: TRBJ2-7
CDR3aa: CASSHPGTSGYEQYF
CDR3nt: TGTGCCAGCAGCCATCCGGGGACTAGTGGCTACGAGCAGTACTTC

abundance: NA
v_gene: TRBV5-8
d_gene: NA
j_gene: TRBJ1-3
CDR3aa: CASTAGLSSGNTIYF
CDR3nt: TGTGCCAGCACCGCAGGACTGAGCTCTGGAAACACCATATATTTT

abundance: NA
v_gene: TRBV19
d_gene: TRBD1
j_gene: TRBJ2-1
CDR3aa: CASPRDRGYSYNEQFF
CDR3nt: TGTGCCAGTCCCCGGGACAGGGGTTACTCCTACAATGAGCAGTTCTTC

abundance: NA
v_gene: TRBV3-1/TRBV3-2
d_gene: TRBD2
j_gene: TRBJ2-3
CDR3aa: CASSRDDLAGEYTQYF
CDR3nt: TGTGCCAGCAGCCGGGACGACCTAGCGGGAGAATATACGCAGTATTTT

abundance: NA
v_gene: TRBV13
d_gene: TRBD2
j_gene: TRBJ2-5
CDR3aa: CASSWRTSGTQETQYF
CDR3nt: TGTGCCAGCAGCTGGAGGACTAGCGGAACCCAAGAGACCCAGTACTTC

abundance: NA
v_gene: TRBV6-2/TRBV6-3
d_gene: NA
j_gene: TRBJ1-1
CDR3aa: CASSQGLVLNTEAFF
CDR3nt: TGTGCCAGCAGCCAAGGTCTTGTATTGAACACTGAAGCTTTCTTT

abundance: NA
v_gene: TRBV5-1
d_gene: TRBD1
j_gene: TRBJ2-1
CDR3aa: CASSYSGGPEQFF
CDR3nt: TGCGCCAGCAGCTATTCAGGGGGCCCTGAGCAGTTCTTC

abundance: once
v_gene: TRBV25-1
d_gene: NA
j_gene: TRBJ2-1
CDR3aa: CASSDLNEQFF
CDR3nt: TGTGCCAGCAGTGATCTAAATGAGCAGTTCTTC

abundance: NA
v_gene: TRBV19
d_gene: TRBD2
j_gene: TRBJ2-7
CDR3aa: CASSTPESGRAPLYEQYF
CDR3nt: TGTGCCAGTAGTACCCCAGAAAGCGGGAGGGCCCCTCTCTACGAGCAGTACTTC